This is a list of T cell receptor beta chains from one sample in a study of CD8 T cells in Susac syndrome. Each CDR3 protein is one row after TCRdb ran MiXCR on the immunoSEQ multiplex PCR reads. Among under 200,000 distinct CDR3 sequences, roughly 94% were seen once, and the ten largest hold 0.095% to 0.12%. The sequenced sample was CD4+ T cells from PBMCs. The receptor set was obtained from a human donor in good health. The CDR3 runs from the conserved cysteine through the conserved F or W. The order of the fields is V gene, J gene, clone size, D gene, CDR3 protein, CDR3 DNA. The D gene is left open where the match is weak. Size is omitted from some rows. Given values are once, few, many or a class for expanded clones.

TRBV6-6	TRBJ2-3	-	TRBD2	CASSPGLAPDTQYF	TGTGCCAGCAGTCCGGGACTAGCGCCAGATACGCAGTATTTT
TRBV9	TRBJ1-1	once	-	CASSEGEQRQAFF	TGTGCCAGCAGCGAGGGGGAGCAGAGACAAGCTTTCTTT
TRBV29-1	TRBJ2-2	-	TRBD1	CSVERNRGVTGELFF	TGCAGCGTTGAAAGGAACAGGGGGGTCACCGGGGAGCTGTTTTTT
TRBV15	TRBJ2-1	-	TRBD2	CATKQALAGHNEQFF	TGTGCCACCAAGCAGGCGCTAGCGGGACACAATGAGCAGTTCTTC
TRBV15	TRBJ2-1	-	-	CATSREQPQSSYNEQFF	TGTGCCACCAGCAGAGAGCAGCCGCAGAGCTCCTACAATGAGCAGTTCTTC
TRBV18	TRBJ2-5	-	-	CASSPLQMRGETQYF	TGTGCCAGCTCACCACTACAAATGCGAGGGGAGACCCAGTACTTC
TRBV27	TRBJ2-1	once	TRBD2	CASSPLGGSPFF	TGTGCCAGCAGTCCTCTAGGCGGGAGTCCGTTCTTC
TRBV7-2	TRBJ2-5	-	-	CASRQTGHQETQYF	TGTGCCAGCAGACAAACAGGGCACCAAGAGACCCAGTACTTC
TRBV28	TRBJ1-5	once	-	CAGGGDSNQPQHF	TGTGCCGGAGGGGGGGATAGCAATCAGCCCCAGCATTTT
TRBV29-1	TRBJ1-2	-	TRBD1	CSGGQGGYGYTF	TGCAGCGGGGGACAGGGAGGATATGGCTACACCTTC
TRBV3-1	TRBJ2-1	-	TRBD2	CASSRLTSIGEQFF	TGTGCCAGCAGCCGGCTGACTAGCATAGGCGAGCAGTTCTTC
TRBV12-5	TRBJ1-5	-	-	CASGLVPANEQPQHF	TGTGCTAGTGGTTTGGTACCCGCAAACGAACAGCCCCAGCATTTT
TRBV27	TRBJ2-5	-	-	CASSLPGQGETQYF	TGTGCCAGCAGCCTCCCGGGCCAGGGGGAGACCCAGTACTTC
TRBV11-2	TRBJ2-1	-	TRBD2	CASSERGLYNEQFF	TGTGCCAGCAGCGAGCGGGGACTCTACAATGAGCAGTTCTTC
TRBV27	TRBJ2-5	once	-	CASSLLGTAEETQYF	TGTGCCAGCAGTTTATTGGGGACCGCGGAGGAGACCCAGTACTTC
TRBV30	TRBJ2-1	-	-	CAWSGPVAGNEQFF	TGTGCCTGGAGTGGGCCGGTAGCTGGCAATGAGCAGTTCTTC
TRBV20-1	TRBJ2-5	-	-	CSARGLETQYF	TGCAGTGCTAGAGGTCTAGAGACCCAGTACTTC
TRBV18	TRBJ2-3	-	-	CASSRSSASNTDTQYF	TGTGCCAGCTCACGATCTAGCGCCTCGAACACAGATACGCAGTATTTT
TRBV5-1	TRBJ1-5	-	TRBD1	CASSLTGTVNQPQHF	TGCGCCAGCAGCTTGACAGGGACAGTTAATCAGCCCCAGCATTTT
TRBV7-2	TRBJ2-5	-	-	CASSLSPGQETQYF	TGTGCCAGCAGCTTATCCCCCGGGCAAGAGACCCAGTACTTC
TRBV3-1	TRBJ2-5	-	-	CASSQDARGETQYF	TGTGCCAGCAGCCAAGACGCCCGGGGAGAGACCCAGTACTTC
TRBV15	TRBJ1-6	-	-	CATSRDHQGTSPLHF	TGTGCCACCAGCAGAGATCACCAGGGAACTTCACCCCTCCACTTT
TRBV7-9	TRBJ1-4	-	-	CASSLRPVNEKLFF	TGTGCCAGCAGCTTGCGACCGGTAAATGAAAAACTGTTTTTT
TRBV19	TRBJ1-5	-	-	CASSTGVLGNQPQHF	TGTGCCAGTAGTACGGGGGTCCTGGGCAATCAGCCCCAGCATTTT
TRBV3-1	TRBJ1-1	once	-	CASSPRDGNTEAFF	TGTGCCAGCAGCCCACGGGACGGGAACACTGAAGCTTTCTTT
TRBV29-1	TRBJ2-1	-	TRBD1	CSVTRSSDRGHEQFF	TGCAGCGTTACCCGCAGTTCGGACAGGGGCCATGAGCAGTTCTTC
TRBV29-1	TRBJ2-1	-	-	CSVEVLRLDNEQFF	TGCAGCGTTGAAGTGCTACGACTAGACAATGAGCAGTTCTTC
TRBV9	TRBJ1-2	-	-	CASSVDPRIYGYTF	TGTGCCAGCAGCGTAGATCCCAGAATCTATGGCTACACCTTC
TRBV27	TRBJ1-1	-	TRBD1	CASSLWGQNVAFF	TGTGCCAGCAGTTTATGGGGACAGAACGTAGCTTTCTTT
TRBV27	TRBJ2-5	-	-	CASSWDDRKTQYF	TGTGCCAGCAGTTGGGACGACCGAAAGACCCAGTACTTC
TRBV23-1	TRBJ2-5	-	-	CASSQYPSGEETQYF	TGCGCCAGCAGTCAATACCCCTCAGGAGAAGAGACCCAGTACTTC
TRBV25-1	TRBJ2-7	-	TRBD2	CASSAPGLAGGYEQYF	TGTGCCAGCAGTGCCCCTGGACTAGCGGGGGGTTACGAGCAGTACTTC
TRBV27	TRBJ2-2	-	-	CASSPDRHTGELFF	TGTGCCAGCAGCCCAGACAGGCACACCGGGGAGCTGTTTTTT
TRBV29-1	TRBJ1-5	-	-	CSVQEAGGQPQHF	TGCAGCGTCCAGGAGGCCGGAGGTCAGCCCCAGCATTTT
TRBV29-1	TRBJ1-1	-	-	CSVEEARGTEAFF	TGCAGCGTTGAGGAGGCGCGGGGCACTGAAGCTTTCTTT
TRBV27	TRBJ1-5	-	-	CASSLGQGLNQPQHF	TGTGCCAGCAGTTTGGGGCAGGGTCTAAATCAGCCCCAGCATTTT
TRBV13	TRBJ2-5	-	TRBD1	CASSYRTGAETQYF	TGTGCCAGCAGCTACAGAACAGGGGCAGAGACCCAGTACTTC
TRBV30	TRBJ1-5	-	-	CAWSKAGGNQPQHF	TGTGCCTGGAGTAAGGCAGGGGGCAATCAGCCCCAGCATTTT
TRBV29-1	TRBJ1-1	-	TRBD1	CSVTGVETEAFF	TGCAGCGTGACAGGGGTGGAAACTGAAGCTTTCTTT
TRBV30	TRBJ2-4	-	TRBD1	CAWSTGGWIQYF	TGTGCCTGGAGTACAGGGGGCTGGATTCAGTACTTC
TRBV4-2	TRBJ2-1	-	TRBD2	CASSPDRDYPSSYNEQFF	TGTGCCAGCAGCCCCGACCGGGACTATCCAAGCTCCTACAATGAGCAGTTCTTC